This passage covers 18 T cell receptor beta chains from one sample sequenced in a study of T cell responses to AZD1222 COVID-19 vaccine. Clones were read by immunoSEQ multiplex PCR, and TCRdb kept only the in-frame ones, dropping some. The sample has 250,000 to 300,000 clones; approximately 94% are singletons. The starting material was peripheral blood, obtained 28 days after the second AZD1222 dose. The receptors shown here come from an adult who received the AZD1222 COVID-19 vaccine.

The chain is built from TRBV9 and TRBJ1-2; D might be TRBD1 (5 bases). This CDR3 region has 15 residues. Germline V lookup: CDR1 SGDLS, CDR2 YYNGEE. Trimming took 5 bases from V and 4 from J, leaving 18 bases between them. The CDR3 spells CASSPGHGSGYGYTF. The CDR3 DNA follows: TGTGCCAGCAGTCCCGGACATGGTTCGGGCTATGGCTACACCTTC. The variable domain in full, with the rest retrieved from reference TRBV9 and TRBJ1-2, is DSGVTQTPKHLITATGQRVTLRCSPRSGDLSVYWYQQSLDQGLQFLIQYYNGEERAKGNILERFSAQQFPDLHSELNLSSLELGDSALYFCASSPGHGSGYGYTFGSGTRLTVV.

The J gene is TRBJ1-1, the V gene TRBV5-8, with TRBD1 matching over 8 bases. Germline CDR1 and CDR2: SGHTS and YDEGEE. There are 14 residues in the CDR3. J was trimmed by 6 bases and V by 3 bases; bases with no gene match: 7. CDR3 in DNA: TGTGCCAGCAGCTATGGACAGGGTGAGGCTGAAGCTTTCTTT. Protein sequence: CASSYGQGEAEAFF.

This rearrangement joins TRBV19 to TRBJ1-5; D not certain. This CDR3 is built from 11 residues. Looked up from germline, CDR1 is LNHDA and CDR2 is SQIVND (reference sequence). V lost 6 bases and J lost 9, with 9 bases in between. CDR3 protein: CASSAGGPQHF. DNA of the CDR3: TGTGCCAGTAGCGCCGGAGGGCCCCAGCATTTT.

This chain connects TRBV28 to TRBJ1-1, with D possibly being TRBD1 (5 bases). Germline CDR1 is MDHEN and CDR2 is SYDVKM. CDR3 length: 12 residues. V lost 6 bases and J 5 bases, leaving 10 bases between the germline ends. For the CDR3, the DNA is TGTGCCAGCAGCCCAGGGCGAACTGAAGCTTTCTTT. Protein sequence: CASSPGRTEAFF.

The J gene is TRBJ2-7, the V gene TRBV6-2 or TRBV6-3, with 11 bases identical to TRBD2. The CDR3 has 16 residues. The germline V gene encodes CDR1 MNHEY and CDR2 SVGEGT. Trimming took 2 bases from V and 3 from J; bases not matched to a gene: 6. This CDR3 is CASSYPGLADLYEQYF. The CDR3 nucleotides are TGTGCCAGCAGTTACCCGGGACTAGCGGATCTCTACGAGCAGTACTTC.

The chain is built from TRBV9 and TRBJ2-5, with 10 positions matching TRBD1. V shed 4 bases, J shed 5 bases, and the junction held 8 bases outside the gene matches. This CDR3 is built from 15 residues. Germline-derived CDR1 and CDR2 are SGDLS and YYNGEE. This CDR3 reads CASSTGTGAGETQYF. The CDR3 DNA is TGTGCCAGCAGCACCGGGACAGGGGCAGGGGAGACCCAGTACTTC. Looking up the rest from reference TRBV9 and TRBJ2-5 gives the full variable domain: DSGVTQTPKHLITATGQRVTLRCSPRSGDLSVYWYQQSLDQGLQFLIQYYNGEERAKGNILERFSAQQFPDLHSELNLSSLELGDSALYFCASSTGTGAGETQYFGPGTRLLVL.

The V gene is TRBV27, the J gene TRBJ2-7, with 8 bases identical to TRBD1. The germline CDR1 and CDR2 sequences are MNHEY and SMNVEV (reference sequence). This CDR3 comprises 15 residues. The ends lost 4 bases at V and 0 bases at J; junction bases unmatched: 5. The CDR3 DNA is TGTGCCAGCAGTTCTAGGACAGGGCCCTCCTACGAGCAGTACTTC. Its translation: CASSSRTGPSYEQYF.

The chain uses TRBV5-1 and TRBJ1-2; D gene unclear. CDR1 and CDR2 (germline): SGHRS, YFSETQ. V gave up 1 base and J gave up 3 bases, with 7 bases separating them. This CDR3 contains 13 residues. CDR3 sequence (DNA): TGCGCCAGCAGCTTGTCCGGGGACTATGGCTACACCTTC. It translates to CASSLSGDYGYTF. The whole variable domain, remainder taken from reference TRBV5-1 and TRBJ1-2, is KAGVTQTPRYLIKTRGQQVTLSCSPISGHRSVSWYQQTPGQGLQFLFEYFSETQRNKGNFPGRFSGRQFSNSRSEMNVSTLELGDSALYLCASSLSGDYGYTFGSGTRLTVV.

The chain is built from TRBV3-1 (or the pseudogene TRBV3-2) and TRBJ2-4; unclear D gene. Germline CDR1 is LGHDT and CDR2 is YNNKEL (reference sequence). Trimming removed 0 bases from V and 3 bases from J, with 18 bases in between. This CDR3 has 18 amino acids. Here the CDR3 reads CASSQEFSKRYYKNIQYF. The CDR3 nucleotides are TGTGCCAGCAGCCAAGAATTTAGTAAACGCTACTACAAAAACATTCAGTACTTC.

The CDR3 loop reads CASSWWGAGQPQHF. The CDR3 DNA sequence: TGTGCCAGCAGCTGGTGGGGGGCTGGACAGCCCCAGCATTTT. The chain uses TRBV5-4 and TRBJ1-5; a weak D match, TRBD1 (6 bases). Looked up from germline, CDR1 is SGHNT and CDR2 is YYREEE (reference sequence). Trimming left V 3 bases short and J 7 bases short, with 14 bases between. The CDR3 contains 14 residues.

J is TRBJ2-6 and V is TRBV5-1; possibly TRBD1 for D (6 bases). The CDR3 totals 16 residues. Germline CDR1 and CDR2: SGHRS and YFSETQ. Trimming removed 0 bases from V and 7 bases from J, with 14 bases in between. The CDR3 sequence is CASSLGGRGKANVLTF. CDR3 DNA sequence: TGCGCCAGCAGCTTGGGGGGCAGGGGTAAAGCCAACGTCCTGACTTTC.

This sequence joins TRBV27 and TRBJ2-7; D remains unclear. Germline-derived CDR1 and CDR2 are MNHEY and SMNVEV (reference sequence). The CDR3 length is 13 residues. Trimming removed 3 bases from V and 0 bases from J, with 6 bases in between. The CDR3 sequence is CASSFTSSYEQYF. In DNA, the CDR3 is TGTGCCAGCAGTTTTACGAGCTCCTACGAGCAGTACTTC.

The chain links TRBV7-9 to TRBJ2-7; the match to TRBD2 covers 11 bases. CDR1 is SEHNR, CDR2 FQNEAQ, per germline (reference sequence). This CDR3 has 14 amino acids. The DNA of the CDR3 is TGTGGAAACCTGGGGGGGACTAGCGGCTACGAGCAGTACTTC. It translates to CGNLGGTSGYEQYF.

The genes are TRBV5-1 and TRBJ1-1; 9 nucleotides match TRBD1. CDR3 length: 15 residues. J was trimmed by 5 bases and V by 4 bases; bases with no gene match: 9. Per the germline V gene, CDR1 is SGHRS and CDR2 is YFSETQ. The CDR3: CASSGGTGFGTEAFF. CDR3 coding DNA: TGCGCCAGCAGCGGCGGGACAGGGTTCGGTACTGAAGCTTTCTTT.

The genes are TRBV6-5 and TRBJ2-3; D is unresolved. The germline gives CDR1 MNHEY, CDR2 SVGAGI. The CDR3 contains 15 residues. V gave up 0 bases and J gave up 2 bases, with 9 bases separating them. The CDR3 region is CASSYSETLTDTQYF. Here the CDR3 DNA reads TGTGCCAGCAGTTACTCGGAGACGCTCACAGATACGCAGTATTTT.

The V gene is TRBV29-1, the J gene TRBJ1-2; tentatively, D is TRBD1 (5 bases). The CDR3 sequence is 13 residues long. Germline V gives CDR1 SQVTM, CDR2 ANQGSEA. V was pared by 6 bases and J by 8 bases, with 19 bases between. The CDR3 region has the DNA TGCAGCGTGGCCCGGGACCTAGCGGGAGGCTACACCTTC. Translated, it gives CSVARDLAGGYTF.

This clone appeared once. V gene TRBV19 combines with J gene TRBJ1-5; tentatively, D is TRBD1 (5 bases). The V gene lost 0 bases and the J gene lost 4 bases, with 10 bases spanning the gap. Germline CDR1 LNHDA, CDR2 SQIVND (reference sequence). CDR3 length: 15 residues. The DNA for the CDR3 is TGTGCCAGTAGTATAGAACAGGTCGGGAATCAGCCCCAGCATTTT. Translated: CASSIEQVGNQPQHF.

This clone was counted between two and nine times. The chain recombines TRBV2 with TRBJ1-6, with 8 positions matching TRBD1. The trim removed 8 bases at V and 7 bases at J, leaving 10 bases unmatched. The germline gives CDR1 SNHLY, CDR2 FYNNEI. CDR3 size: 15 residues. The CDR3 protein is CASHSLDRENSPLHF. CDR3 DNA: TGTGCCAGCCACTCGTTGGACAGGGAAAATTCACCCCTCCACTTT.